Listed here are 30 T cell receptor beta chains from one sample, sequenced in a study of identifying expanded T cells in peripheral blood. Profiled with immunoSEQ multiplex PCR; TCRdb holds only in-frame clones, not every one. Found here are about 80,000 clones, roughly 84% of them singletons; the top ten hold roughly 21%. The sequenced sample was blood. These receptors came from a person aged 18 to 75 in good health.

The rearrangement links TRBV27 to TRBJ2-7; weak D call: TRBD2 (7 bases). This CDR3 comprises 15 residues. V was pared by 4 bases and J by 0 bases, with 13 bases between. Germline V gives CDR1 MNHEY, CDR2 SMNVEV (reference sequence). CDR3 in DNA: TGTGCCAGCAGTTCCCGGGGGGCACTCTCCTACGAGCAGTACTTC. Amino acids: CASSSRGALSYEQYF.

This chain joins TRBV11-2 and TRBJ1-5, with no clear D. CDR1 and CDR2 from the germline V gene are SGHAT and FQNNGV. Trimming shortened V by 0 bases and J by 5 bases, and 14 bases separated the two germline ends. CDR3 length: 16 amino acids. The DNA of the CDR3 is TGTGCCAGCAGCTTAGATCTCGGTAGGGTCGATCAGCCCCAGCATTTT. Translated, it gives CASSLDLGRVDQPQHF. The entire variable domain, with the rest obtained from reference TRBV11-2 and TRBJ1-5, is as follows: EAGVAQSPRYKIIEKRQSVAFWCNPISGHATLYWYQQILGQGPKLLIQFQNNGVVDDSQLPKDRFSAERLKGVDSTLKIQPAKLEDSAVYLCASSLDLGRVDQPQHFGDGTRLSIL.

CDR3 coding DNA: TGTGCCAGTAGTCGACTAGCGGGAGTGAGCTCCTACAATGAGCAGTTCTTC. Residues: CASSRLAGVSSYNEQFF. The chain is built from TRBV19 and TRBJ2-1; 12 bases line up with TRBD2. Trimming cost V 5 bases and J 0 bases; bases outside gene matches: 5. Germline CDR1 is LNHDA and CDR2 is SQIVND (reference sequence). This CDR3 contains 17 residues. The full variable domain, with the rest looked up from reference TRBV19 and TRBJ2-1, is DGGITQSPKYLFRKEGQNVTLSCEQNLNHDAMYWYRQDPGQGLRLIYYSQIVNDFQKGDIAEGYSVSREKKESFPLTVTSAQKNPTAFYLCASSRLAGVSSYNEQFFGPGTRLTVL.

There are a few counts of this clone. The V call is TRBV6-5, the J call TRBJ1-1; D is ambiguous. V was pared by 5 bases and J by 1 base, with 5 bases between. Per the germline V gene, CDR1 is MNHEY and CDR2 is SVGAGI. The CDR3 spans 12 residues. As DNA, the CDR3 is TGTGCCAGCAGTCCCCCGAACACTGAAGCTTTCTTT. Encoded protein: CASSPPNTEAFF.

The chain is built from TRBV30 and TRBJ1-2, with D uncertain. Germline V lookup: CDR1 GTSNPN, CDR2 SVGIG (reference sequence). With 4 bases removed from V and 5 bases from J, the gap between germline ends came to 8 bases. This CDR3 region has 11 residues. CDR3: CAWTTLYGYTF. CDR3 DNA sequence: TGTGCCTGGACTACCCTTTATGGCTACACCTTC.

This clone was found once. CDR3: CASSQEGREKGTQYF. CDR3 in DNA: TGTGCCAGCAGCCAAGAAGGGCGGGAGAAGGGTACGCAGTATTTT. The genes are TRBV11-3 and TRBJ2-3; 7 positions match TRBD2. V shed 5 bases and J 8 bases; nucleotides not matched to a gene: 13. This CDR3 spans 15 amino acids. Germline lookup yields CDR1 SGHNT and CDR2 YENEEA.

The chain recombines TRBV6-5 with TRBJ2-7; 8 bases agree with TRBD1. Trimming at V came to 0 bases and at J to 4 bases, leaving 5 bases not matched to a gene. The V gene's germline CDR1 is MNHEY and CDR2 SVGAGI. The CDR3 runs to 15 residues. The CDR3 nucleotides are TGTGCCAGCAGTTACTCACGGACAGGGTGGTACGAGCAGTACTTC. Its translation is CASSYSRTGWYEQYF.

The gene calls are TRBV28 and TRBJ2-7; D possibly corresponds to TRBD1 (5 bases). CDR3 length: 14 amino acids. V lost 6 bases and J 5 bases, leaving 17 bases between the germline ends. CDR1 MDHEN and CDR2 SYDVKM come from the germline V gene. CDR3 DNA: TGTGCCAGCAGGCAAACAGGTATTGTCCACGAGCAGTACTTC. This sequence encodes CASRQTGIVHEQYF.

The chain joins TRBV19 to TRBJ2-5, with D hard to call. The germline gives CDR1 LNHDA, CDR2 SQIVND (reference sequence). This CDR3 has 17 residues. The V gene lost 1 base and the J gene lost 2 bases, with 17 bases spanning the gap. In DNA form, the CDR3 reads TGTGCCAGTAGTATAGTTCGGAAGGCATCCTCACAAGAGACCCAGTACTTC. It encodes CASSIVRKASSQETQYF. The whole variable domain, remainder taken from reference TRBV19 and TRBJ2-5, is DGGITQSPKYLFRKEGQNVTLSCEQNLNHDAMYWYRQDPGQGLRLIYYSQIVNDFQKGDIAEGYSVSREKKESFPLTVTSAQKNPTAFYLCASSIVRKASSQETQYFGPGTRLLVL.

The V and J genes are TRBV28 and TRBJ2-7; 7 bases map to TRBD2. The J segment lost 2 bases and the V segment lost 6 bases, leaving 7 bases of the junction unmatched. The germline CDR1 and CDR2 sequences are MDHEN and SYDVKM. CDR3 length equals 14 residues. The CDR3 here is CASSWTSIAYEQYF. The CDR3 nucleotides are TGTGCCAGCAGCTGGACTAGTATCGCCTACGAGCAGTACTTC.

The DNA of the CDR3 is TGTGCCAGCAAGGCAGAGTACTACGAGCAGTACTTC. Amino acids: CASKAEYYEQYF. V is TRBV2 and J is TRBJ2-7; D is unresolved. The CDR3 has 12 amino acids. Trimming removed 7 bases at V and 3 bases at J, with 10 bases between. The germline gives CDR1 SNHLY, CDR2 FYNNEI.

V gene TRBV28 combines with J gene TRBJ2-1; D gene unclear. Looked up from germline, CDR1 is MDHEN and CDR2 is SYDVKM. With 6 bases removed from V and 2 bases from J, the gap between germline ends came to 17 bases. This CDR3 is 16 amino acids long. The CDR3 sequence: CASRQSMTLPYNEQFF. The CDR3 bases are TGTGCCAGCAGACAATCCATGACCCTACCCTACAATGAGCAGTTCTTC.

The chain has TRBV5-1 and TRBJ2-1; the D gene is possibly TRBD1 (5 bases). CDR1 is SGHRS, CDR2 YFSETQ, per germline. The CDR3 sequence is 12 residues long. V lost 1 base and J 6 bases, leaving 5 bases between the germline ends. The CDR3 bases are TGCGCCAGCAGCTTGACAGGCAATGAGCAGTTCTTC. Residues: CASSLTGNEQFF.

CDR3 nucleotide sequence: TGTGCCAGTAGTTCGGGCGACCGCCCCTGGGGCTACACCTTC. This translates into CASSSGDRPWGYTF. The rearrangement uses TRBV19 and TRBJ1-2, with unresolved D. The CDR3 totals 14 residues. V was cut by 5 bases and J by 8 bases, with 18 bases left in between. Germline values: CDR1 LNHDA, CDR2 SQIVND (reference sequence).

A remark on this clone: Relative to the germline gene, one junction end is altered; a read error may explain this. This CDR3 is CASSLGPSGGEQFF. The CDR3 region has the DNA TGTGCTAGCAGCTTGGGCCCATCGGGGGGTGAGCAGTTCTTC. The rearrangement joins TRBV7-7 to TRBJ2-1; 7 nucleotides agree with TRBD2. Per germline, CDR1 SSHAT and CDR2 FNYEAQ (reference sequence). This CDR3 is 14 amino acids long.

This chain uses TRBV15 with TRBJ2-7; no clear D gene. CDR1 and CDR2 from the germline V gene are LNHNV and YYDKDF (reference sequence). CDR3 length equals 14 residues. Trimming cost V 0 bases and J 5 bases, with 11 bases left between them. The CDR3 coding sequence is TGTGCCACCAGCAGAGATGTGGCTGCAGACGAGCAGTACTTC. It yields the protein CATSRDVAADEQYF.

The chain joins TRBV5-5 to TRBJ1-2; D remains unclear. Trimming removed 3 bases from V and 3 bases from J, with 6 bases in between. This CDR3 spans 12 amino acids. Germline-derived CDR1 and CDR2 are SGHKS and YYEKEE (reference sequence). Here the CDR3 reads CASSWNDYGYTF. The CDR3 bases are TGTGCCAGCAGCTGGAATGACTATGGCTACACCTTC. Together with reference TRBV5-5 and TRBJ1-2, the CDR3 gives the full variable domain: DAGVTQSPTHLIKTRGQQVTLRCSPISGHKSVSWYQQVLGQGPQFIFQYYEKEERGRGNFPDRFSARQFPNYSSELNVNALLLGDSALYLCASSWNDYGYTFGSGTRLTVV.

J is TRBJ2-3 and V is TRBV6-1; no reliable D call. CDR1 is MNHNS and CDR2 is SASEGT in the germline V gene. The CDR3 sequence is 11 residues long. Trimming removed 6 bases from V and 2 bases from J, with 3 bases in between. The CDR3 loop reads CASRTTDTQYF. The DNA for the CDR3 is TGTGCCAGCAGGACCACAGATACGCAGTATTTT.

The chain couples TRBV27 to TRBJ1-2; D not certain. The germline gives CDR1 MNHEY, CDR2 SMNVEV (reference sequence). This CDR3 region has 16 residues. Trimming removed 0 bases from V and 1 base from J, with 12 bases in between. The CDR3 DNA is TGTGCCAGCAGTTTATCGTCCGGAAACCTTAACTATGGCTACACCTTC. Encoded protein: CASSLSSGNLNYGYTF.

The count of this clone is one. The chain uses TRBV10-3 and TRBJ1-2; D gene uncertain. Germline CDR1 and CDR2: ENHRY and SYGVKD. The CDR3 consists of 13 residues. The V end was cut by 8 bases, the J end by 4 bases, with 14 bases between. The DNA of the CDR3 is TGTGCCATCCGAGAGACACCCAGCTATGGCTACACCTTC. Translated: CAIRETPSYGYTF.

V gene TRBV19 combines with J gene TRBJ2-2; unclear D gene. Trimming pared 9 bases from V and 2 bases from J, leaving 7 bases between. The germline gives CDR1 LNHDA, CDR2 SQIVND (reference sequence). The CDR3 length is 12 residues. The CDR3 coding sequence is TGTGCCAGCCATAGAAACACCGGGGAGCTGTTTTTT. It specifies CASHRNTGELFF.

The gene calls are TRBV7-6 and TRBJ1-3, with TRBD1 identical over 8 bases. With V trimmed by 5 bases and J by 3 bases, 6 bases remained unmatched. Per the germline V gene, CDR1 is SGHVS and CDR2 is FNYEAQ. The CDR3 is 15 residues long. Here the CDR3 DNA reads TGTGCCAGCAGCCGCACAGGGGGAGGTGGAAACACCATATATTTT. It translates to CASSRTGGGGNTIYF.

The CDR3 coding sequence is TGTGCCAGTAGTATAATAGCGGGAGGGCCGGACAATGAGCAGTTCTTC. It codes for CASSIIAGGPDNEQFF. The chain carries TRBV19 and TRBJ2-1, with TRBD2 identical over 11 bases. This CDR3 comprises 16 residues. Trimming took 2 bases from V and 5 from J; bases not matched to a gene: 5. From germline, CDR1 is LNHDA and CDR2 SQIVND (reference sequence). Variable domain in full (rest from reference TRBV19 and TRBJ2-1): DGGITQSPKYLFRKEGQNVTLSCEQNLNHDAMYWYRQDPGQGLRLIYYSQIVNDFQKGDIAEGYSVSREKKESFPLTVTSAQKNPTAFYLCASSIIAGGPDNEQFFGPGTRLTVL.

The count of this clone is one. The chain recombines TRBV30 with TRBJ1-1; 7 bases agree with TRBD1. The trim removed 4 bases at V and 1 base at J, leaving 3 bases unmatched. Germline CDR1 reads GTSNPN; CDR2 reads SVGIG (reference sequence). The CDR3 sequence is 13 residues long. The CDR3: CAWTGTENTEAFF. The CDR3 nucleotides read TGTGCCTGGACCGGGACAGAGAACACTGAAGCTTTCTTT.

The V and J genes are TRBV29-1 and TRBJ1-4, with 11 bases aligning to TRBD1. CDR3 length: 15 residues. Trimming took 7 bases from V and 14 from J; bases not matched to a gene: 18. Per germline, CDR1 SQVTM and CDR2 ANQGSEA. CDR3 sequence: CSAHTGDRGDFGLFF. The CDR3 DNA follows: TGCAGCGCCCACACGGGGGACAGGGGGGATTTTGGGCTGTTTTTT.

The J gene is TRBJ2-3, the V gene TRBV15; D is possibly TRBD2 (6 bases). The V gene's germline CDR1 is LNHNV and CDR2 YYDKDF (reference sequence). CDR3 length equals 15 residues. The ends were cut back, 0 bases at V and 5 bases at J, with 12 bases in the middle. The CDR3 loop is CATSRDRGLLDTQYF. As DNA, the CDR3 is TGTGCCACCAGCAGAGATCGGGGACTCCTAGATACGCAGTATTTT.

This sequence joins TRBV18 and TRBJ1-2; D uncertain. Trimming left V 3 bases short and J 1 base short, with 6 bases between. The CDR3 runs to 13 residues. CDR1 and CDR2 from the germline V gene are KGHSH and LQKENI. The CDR3 loop reads CASSPGDNYGYTF. The CDR3 nucleotides are TGTGCCAGCTCACCGGGCGATAACTATGGCTACACCTTC.

The V call is TRBV2, the J call TRBJ2-2; a weak D match, TRBD1 (5 bases). Per germline, CDR1 SNHLY and CDR2 FYNNEI. The CDR3 length is 15 residues. V was trimmed by 6 bases and J by 0 bases, leaving 11 bases between them. The CDR3 protein is CASSPRVTNTGELFF. In DNA, the CDR3 is TGTGCCAGCAGCCCCAGGGTTACGAACACCGGGGAGCTGTTTTTT.

The chain combines TRBV28 with TRBJ2-7; 8 bases fit TRBD2. The CDR3 is 16 amino acids. Germline V lookup: CDR1 MDHEN, CDR2 SYDVKM. With 5 bases clipped from V and 2 bases from J, the junction kept 11 bases outside the gene matches. Here the CDR3 DNA reads TGTGCCAGCAGTCTAATTTCCGGGAGGGGGACCTACGAGCAGTACTTC. This translates into CASSLISGRGTYEQYF. Supplemented by reference TRBV28 and TRBJ2-7, the full variable domain reads DVKVTQSSRYLVKRTGEKVFLECVQDMDHENMFWYRQDPGLGLRLIYFSYDVKMKEKGDIPEGYSVSREKKERFSLILESASTNQTSMYLCASSLISGRGTYEQYFGPGTRLTVT.

J is TRBJ1-3 and V is TRBV5-4; weak D call: TRBD1 (6 bases). CDR3 length: 13 residues. CDR1 is SGHNT, CDR2 YYREEE, per germline (reference sequence). V was clipped by 5 bases and J by 4 bases, with 10 bases between them. In DNA form, the CDR3 reads TGTGCCAGCAGACCAGGGGCAGGAAACACCATATATTTT. It encodes CASRPGAGNTIYF.